A selection of T cell receptor beta chains follows, all from one sample in a study of blood T cell repertoires in COVID-19. Assay: immunoSEQ multiplex PCR; the TCRdb copy retains only in-frame clones and omits some. The sample records 96,000 or so clones, more than 90% being singletons. Sequences were obtained from peripheral blood. The receptors here all came from a man aged 55 to 70 with acute or convalescent COVID-19. The CDR3 runs from the conserved cysteine through the conserved F or W. The order of the fields is V gene, J gene, D gene, CDR3 protein. D genes are given only for firm matches.

>TRBV20-1|TRBJ2-7|TRBD2
CSASSGTTYEQYF
>TRBV28|TRBJ1-3|.
CASIKGGRGSGNTIYF
>TRBV28|TRBJ1-4|.
CASNGAERGEKLFF
>TRBV6-4|TRBJ2-1|TRBD2
CASSGRSGGYNEQFF
>TRBV5-6|TRBJ2-3|.
CATLDSHTDTQYF
>TRBV30|TRBJ2-5|.
CAWRPLGGAGETQYF
>TRBV30|TRBJ2-3|.
CAWNSEASTDTQYF
>TRBV11-2|TRBJ1-4|.
CASSLGRDRNEKLFF
>TRBV14|TRBJ2-3|TRBD1
CASSQDHRGLNTQYF
>TRBV9|TRBJ1-2|.
CASSLVSGYGYTF
>TRBV27|TRBJ2-2|.
CASSTIANTGELFF
>TRBV7-3|TRBJ2-2|.
CASSLSSTGELFF
>TRBV2|TRBJ1-5|.
CASSESGGGQPQHF
>TRBV4-3|TRBJ2-5|TRBD2
CASSQQREETQYF
>TRBV9|TRBJ1-1|TRBD1
CASSVGQGDTEAFF
>TRBV7-2|TRBJ2-7|.
CASSPQTDGRGEQYF
>TRBV27|TRBJ1-6|TRBD1
CASSYNRGSNSPLHF
>TRBV27|TRBJ2-5|.
CASSPLGGLLWETQYF
>TRBV7-9|TRBJ2-5|.
CASSRDGQETQYF
>TRBV9|TRBJ2-2|.
CASSASDSKNTGELFF
>TRBV14|TRBJ1-1|TRBD1
CASRQDRVTEAFF
>TRBV18|TRBJ1-5|TRBD1
CASSTGGLSDQPQHF
>TRBV19|TRBJ2-3|.
CASSIVANTDTQYF
>TRBV6-6|TRBJ2-7|.
CASSYSAGPSEQYF
>TRBV5-1|TRBJ2-7|TRBD1
CASSFGQGRSSYEQYF
>TRBV24-1|TRBJ2-5|.
CATSVAEETQYF
>TRBV29-1|TRBJ2-5|TRBD2
CSVEGLAGEGGETQYF
>TRBV6-1|TRBJ2-7|.
CASSEANRAFYEQYF
>TRBV27|TRBJ1-1|.
CASSPTHRTNTEAFF
>TRBV6-2/TRBV6-3|TRBJ2-3|TRBD2
CASSPGTAGGPDTQYF
>TRBV10-3|TRBJ1-5|.
CAISGQGDQPQHF
>TRBV27|TRBJ2-5|.
CASSQGAGYQETQYF
>TRBV6-5|TRBJ2-7|.
CASSYLPTGTTYEQYF
>TRBV19|TRBJ1-1|TRBD1
CASSAYRGGNTEAFF
>TRBV7-2|TRBJ2-2|.
CASSLVQGTGELFF
>TRBV15|TRBJ2-3|TRBD2
CATSRDRLASDTQYF
>TRBV27|TRBJ2-3|TRBD1
CASSFGQGGGNTQYF
>TRBV5-6|TRBJ2-7|TRBD1
CASSLAYRGYEQYF
>TRBV10-3|TRBJ1-2|.
CAISTNTNYGYTF
>TRBV5-1|TRBJ1-1|.
CASSLSLGPAGLAFF
>TRBV11-3|TRBJ2-7|.
CASSLGRTYEQYF